The TCR beta chain under discussion was sequenced for a study of T cell repertoires in cytomegalovirus infection. This clonotype has more than one count but fewer than ten. The antigen remains unidentified. Looked up from germline, CDR1 is SGHNT and CDR2 is YYREEE (reference sequence). Trimming at V came to 3 bases and at J to 6 bases, leaving 8 bases not matched to a gene. The CDR3 sequence is 14 residues long. TCRdb analysed the reads with MiXCR anew, one entry per CDR3 protein. The sample gives about 310,000 distinct CDR3 sequences, about 25% of which show up once; 13% is in the top ten. This receptor was taken from a human donor in good health (CMV status not recorded). Some clones in this sample may be carry-over from other donors' samples. The chain employs TRBV5-4 and TRBJ2-7, with TRBD2 matching over 8 bases. This specimen consisted of cultured PBMCs, obtained from culture after CMV antigen stimulation. For the CDR3, the DNA is TGTGCCAGCAGCTCGCCGGGACTAGGGAGCGAGCAGTACGTC. Protein sequence: CASSSPGLGSEQYV.